This TCR beta chain was observed in a study of T cell responses to AZD1222 COVID-19 vaccine (dated by TCRdb to about 2021). As for the study more broadly: AZD1222 recipients whose second dose came at about 4 weeks and those whose second dose came at about 12 weeks were combined into one group, since spike-specific TCR depth and breadth did not differ between the two schedules. A total of under 250 trial participants underwent TCR sequencing, of whom approximately 200 had received two doses of AZD1222 and roughly 26 had received two doses of the MenACWY control vaccine. Trial participants were enrolled by age into subgroups of 18-55, 56-69 and 70-plus years, and around 150, 28 and 57 TCR-sequenced participants, respectively, were included in these subgroups. Here is what the overall study found, with its caveats: After two AZD1222 doses, spike-specific TCR breadth and depth were significantly higher than at day 0 and than in MenACWY recipients. Vaccine-associated CD4 TCRs spanned the whole spike protein, with dominant responses in regions 160-218 and 743-854. Conclusions about previously exposed vaccinees were limited because only a handful of AZD1222 recipients were SARS-CoV-2 seropositive at baseline. No day 14 peak-response samples were available, so repertoires were characterized only after the peak T cell response. In the small 56-69-year group, the increase in depth fell short of significance, most likely because of low power. Most participants were white British and females outnumbered males, and the authors suggested that clonal diversity may have been underestimated. Nearly half of unique spike-specific TCRs reportedly recognized epitopes outside regions mutated in the B.1.351 and B.1.1.7 variants.

The intended sense of this specimen's time point label: baseline before first vaccination. Samples from vaccinated people were obtained from the UK trials COV001 and COV002, which included a single-blind randomized controlled phase 2/3 trial of AZD1222 (ChAdOx1 nCoV-19) in healthy adults. For TCRbeta chain sequencing, PBMC samples were collected from trial participants at day 0 and at day 28 after the second dose. The CDR3 spans 16 residues, from the cysteine through the phenylalanine. This entry keeps only the CDR3 DNA: 48 bases, framed from base 1. At the junction V is shortened by 5 bases and J by 5 bases; bases outside the gene matches: 10. CDR1 and CDR2 are drawn from the germline V gene (reference sequence): MNHEY, SMNVEV. The CDR3 regions of human TCRbeta chains were analyzed by immunosequencing. The authors' pipeline ran thus. Repertoire TCRs were matched against a reference library of SARS-CoV-2-specific TCRs generated with the MIRA antigen-specificity platform. Breadth was defined as the fraction of unique TCRs that were SARS-CoV-2-associated. Depth was defined as the fraction of total T cells that were SARS-CoV-2-associated. Using the MIRA data, each spike-specific TCR was assigned both to the spike region to which the TCR was reactive and to a CD4 or CD8 class. Log10-transformed breadth and depth values were compared by one-way ANOVA with Sidak's multiple comparisons tests. Here the immuneACCESS table is served through TCRdb, limited to in-frame sequences with V and J called. Missing clones are a known gap in these copies; in checked studies unresolved V genes cover under half, and the rest lacks a known reason. The V and J calls and the clone size are those of that table, but D and trimming were determined from the DNA. The sample profile shows 72,000 or so clones; 90% of them were found once. More than 4% of the sample goes to the ten largest clones.

The table lists this clone with a count of one. Its antigen is currently not known. Base qualities are not at hand, and no much larger clone is one base apart. The rearranged chain carries TRBV27 and TRBJ1-4; TRBD1 lines up with 8 middle nucleotides. The clonotype comes from an adult in good health. The material sequenced was peripheral blood, taken on day 0 of AZD1222 vaccination. The sequenced DNA: TGTGCCAGCAGTCACCTATCCGGGACAGGAAATGAAAAACTGTTTTTT. Its translation is CASSHLSGTGNEKLFF.